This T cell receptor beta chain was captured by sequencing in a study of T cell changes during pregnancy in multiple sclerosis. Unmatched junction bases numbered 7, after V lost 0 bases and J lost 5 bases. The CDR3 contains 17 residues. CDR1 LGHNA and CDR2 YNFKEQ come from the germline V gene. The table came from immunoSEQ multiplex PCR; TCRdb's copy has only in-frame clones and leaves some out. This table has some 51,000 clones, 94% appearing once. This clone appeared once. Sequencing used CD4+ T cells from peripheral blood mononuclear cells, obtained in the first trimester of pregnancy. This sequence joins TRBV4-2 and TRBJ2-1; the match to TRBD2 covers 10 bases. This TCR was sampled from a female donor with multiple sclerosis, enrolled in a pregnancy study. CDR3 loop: CASSQEGILAGDNEQFF. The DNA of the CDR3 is TGTGCCAGCAGCCAAGAGGGCATCCTAGCGGGGGACAATGAGCAGTTCTTC.